These 15 T cell receptor beta chains were sequenced from one sample in a study of PD-L1 blockade in urothelial cancer. The table came from immunoSEQ multiplex PCR; TCRdb's copy has only in-frame clones and leaves some out. The sample lists tens of thousands of clones, more than 65% occurring once. The sequenced sample was PBMCs, obtained around atezolizumab (anti-PD-L1) treatment. Source of these receptors: a man aged 55 to 70 with urothelial cancer.

This clone was seen a few times. The rearrangement joins TRBV19 to TRBJ1-2, with D unresolved. Germline V gives CDR1 LNHDA, CDR2 SQIVND (reference sequence). This CDR3 is built from 15 residues. V dropped 3 bases and J dropped 4 bases, with 15 bases sitting between them. CDR3 in amino acids: CASSISPRLSYGYTF. DNA of the CDR3: TGTGCCAGTAGTATTTCCCCGCGGCTGAGCTATGGCTACACCTTC.

The V gene is TRBV27, the J gene TRBJ2-7; 7 bases map to TRBD1. Trimming took 6 bases from V and 3 from J; bases not matched to a gene: 8. The CDR3 contains 14 residues. The germline V gene encodes CDR1 MNHEY and CDR2 SMNVEV (reference sequence). The CDR3 here is CASRLKGASYEQYF. The CDR3 DNA follows: TGTGCCAGCAGATTAAAGGGGGCGAGCTACGAGCAGTACTTC.

The CDR3 reads CASSLALGSEKLFF. DNA of the CDR3: TGTGCCAGCAGTTTAGCCCTTGGAAGTGAAAAACTGTTTTTT. The chain uses TRBV6-5 and TRBJ1-4; D gene uncertain. Trimming took 4 bases from V and 7 from J, leaving 13 bases between them. The CDR3 loop spans 14 amino acids. Per the germline V gene, CDR1 is MNHEY and CDR2 is SVGAGI.

This clone has more than one count but fewer than ten. The chain recombines TRBV29-1 with TRBJ1-4; a possible D gene is TRBD1 (5 bases). This CDR3 is 13 amino acids long. Trimming pared 6 bases from V and 0 bases from J, leaving 8 bases between. From germline, CDR1 is SQVTM and CDR2 ANQGSEA. CDR3 residues: CSVPGATNEKLFF. The DNA for the CDR3 is TGCAGCGTGCCGGGGGCAACTAATGAAAAACTGTTTTTT.

V usage is TRBV6-6 and J usage is TRBJ1-2; perhaps TRBD1 as D (6 bases). This CDR3 comprises 16 residues. V dropped 4 bases and J dropped 0 bases, with 15 bases sitting between them. Germline V gene sequence: CDR1 MNHNY, CDR2 SVGAGI (reference sequence). The CDR3 nucleotides read TGTGCCAGCAGTTTAGCGAAAGGGGGAACTAACTATGGCTACACCTTC. As protein: CASSLAKGGTNYGYTF.

The count of this clone is one. This rearrangement joins TRBV7-9 to TRBJ2-1; 14 bases map to TRBD2. CDR3 size: 16 residues. The trim removed 3 bases at V and 10 bases at J, leaving 8 bases unmatched. The germline gives CDR1 SEHNR, CDR2 FQNEAQ (reference sequence). This CDR3 is CASSLGLAGVLVEQFF. CDR3 sequence (DNA): TGTGCCAGCAGCTTGGGACTAGCGGGAGTATTGGTAGAGCAGTTCTTC.

The chain has TRBV28 and TRBJ1-2; D not certain. V dropped 7 bases and J dropped 4 bases, with 19 bases sitting between them. CDR3 length: 15 amino acids. Germline V gene data show CDR1 as MDHEN and CDR2 as SYDVKM. CDR3 in amino acids: CASKGGDPTGYGYTF. CDR3 coding DNA: TGTGCCAGCAAAGGAGGAGACCCTACTGGCTATGGCTACACCTTC.

The chain combines TRBV6-5 with TRBJ2-1; TRBD2 agrees at 11 bases. The CDR3 is 15 residues long. Trimming cost V 7 bases and J 9 bases; bases outside gene matches: 11. CDR1 is MNHEY, CDR2 SVGAGI, per germline. CDR3 amino acids: CASTGGSGGVGEQFF. The CDR3 nucleotides are TGTGCCAGCACCGGGGGTAGCGGGGGGGTTGGTGAGCAGTTCTTC.

The chain links TRBV11-2 to TRBJ2-1, with 11 bases identical to TRBD2. The germline V gene has CDR1 SGHAT and CDR2 FQNNGV. With V trimmed by 1 base and J by 6 bases, 11 bases remained unmatched. The CDR3 is 18 amino acids. Here the CDR3 reads CASSLVSGTSGRGNEQFF. CDR3 DNA: TGTGCCAGCAGCTTAGTATCCGGGACTAGCGGCCGGGGCAATGAGCAGTTCTTC.

The J gene is TRBJ2-7, the V gene TRBV6-6, with unresolved D. CDR3 length: 13 residues. V lost 7 bases, J lost 4 bases, and 14 bases lay in between. From germline, CDR1 is MNHNY and CDR2 SVGAGI (reference sequence). CDR3 DNA sequence: TGTGCCAGCAACGTCTATTTATCGTACGAGCAGTACTTC. It encodes CASNVYLSYEQYF.

This clone was recorded once. The chain links TRBV6-1 to TRBJ1-5; D not certain. The CDR3 covers 14 residues. Between the trimmed V and J ends, which lost 6 bases and 0 bases, there was a span of 9 bases. The germline gives CDR1 MNHNS, CDR2 SASEGT. CDR3 nucleotide sequence: TGTGCCAGCAGGGGAGATTATAGCAATCAGCCCCAGCATTTT. Its translation: CASRGDYSNQPQHF.

This clone was observed a single time. V gene TRBV7-2 combines with J gene TRBJ2-7; D gene unclear. Germline-derived CDR1 and CDR2 are SGHTA and FQGNSA. V lost 4 bases, J lost 2 bases, and 15 bases lay in between. There are 15 residues in the CDR3. This CDR3 reads CASSSIRGGTYEQYF. CDR3 sequence (DNA): TGTGCCAGCAGCTCGATCAGAGGCGGCACCTACGAGCAGTACTTC.

This chain links TRBV15 with TRBJ1-2, with D perhaps TRBD1 (6 bases). CDR3 size: 14 residues. V lost 0 bases and J 14 bases, leaving 19 bases between the germline ends. Per the germline V gene, CDR1 is LNHNV and CDR2 is YYDKDF (reference sequence). The CDR3 loop is CATSRDPGDPARTF. The CDR3 DNA is TGTGCCACCAGCAGAGATCCAGGGGATCCCGCGAGGACCTTC.

A single count supports this clone. This rearrangement joins TRBV27 to TRBJ2-6; D ambiguous. The CDR3 length is 16 residues. Between the trimmed V and J ends, which lost 0 bases and 3 bases, there was a span of 9 bases. CDR1 is MNHEY and CDR2 is SMNVEV in the germline V gene (reference sequence). The CDR3 DNA reads TGTGCCAGCAGTTTATCTACGGGTAATGGGGCCAACGTCCTGACTTTC. Its translation is CASSLSTGNGANVLTF. Variable domain in full (rest from reference TRBV27 and TRBJ2-6): EAQVTQNPRYLITVTGKKLTVTCSQNMNHEYMSWYRQDPGLGLRQIYYSMNVEVTDKGDVPEGYKVSRKEKRNFPLILESPSPNQTSLYFCASSLSTGNGANVLTFGAGSRLTVL.

Remarks on this clone: The junction differs from germline at one of its ends, possibly a read error. The rearrangement uses TRBV5-8 and TRBJ2-6; 7 nucleotides align to TRBD1. This CDR3 is 11 amino acids long. The germline gives CDR1 SGHTS, CDR2 YDEGEE. The DNA of the CDR3 is TGTGCCAGCAGCTTGGGGACAGGTTTCTCATTC. This codes for CASSLGTGFSF.